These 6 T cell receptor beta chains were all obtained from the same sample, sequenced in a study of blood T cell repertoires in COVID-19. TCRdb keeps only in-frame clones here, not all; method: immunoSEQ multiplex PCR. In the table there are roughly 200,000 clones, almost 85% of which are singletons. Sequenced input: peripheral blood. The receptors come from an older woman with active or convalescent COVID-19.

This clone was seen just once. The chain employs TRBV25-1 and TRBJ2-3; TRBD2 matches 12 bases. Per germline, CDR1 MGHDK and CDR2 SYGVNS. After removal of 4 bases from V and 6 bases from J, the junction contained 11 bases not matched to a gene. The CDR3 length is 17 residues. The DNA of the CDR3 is TGTGCCAGCAGTGCCCGACTAGCGGGAGAGCCGAGCGATACGCAGTATTTT. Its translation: CASSARLAGEPSDTQYF. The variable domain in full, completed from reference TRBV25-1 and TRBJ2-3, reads EADIYQTPRYLVIGTGKKITLECSQTMGHDKMYWYQQDPGMELHLIHYSYGVNSTEKGDLSSESTVSRIRTEHFPLTLESARPSHTSQYLCASSARLAGEPSDTQYFGPGTRLTVL.

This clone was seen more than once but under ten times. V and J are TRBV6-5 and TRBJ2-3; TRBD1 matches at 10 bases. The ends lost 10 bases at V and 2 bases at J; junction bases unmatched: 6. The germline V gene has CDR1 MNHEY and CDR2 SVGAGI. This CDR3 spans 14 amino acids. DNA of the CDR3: TGTGCCACCGAAAGACAGGGGGCCACAGATACGCAGTATTTT. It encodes CATERQGATDTQYF.

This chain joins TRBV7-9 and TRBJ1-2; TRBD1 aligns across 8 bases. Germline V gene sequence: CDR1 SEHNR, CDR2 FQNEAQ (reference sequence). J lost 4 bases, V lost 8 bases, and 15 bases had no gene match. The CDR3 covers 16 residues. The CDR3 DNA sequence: TGTGCCAGCTCACGACAGGCAGGGGGCCGACGCTATGGCTACACCTTC. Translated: CASSRQAGGRRYGYTF.

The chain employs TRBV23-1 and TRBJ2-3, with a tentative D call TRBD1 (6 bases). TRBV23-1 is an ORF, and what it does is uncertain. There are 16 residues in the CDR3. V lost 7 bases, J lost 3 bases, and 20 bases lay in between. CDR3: CASTEIPGTRTDTQYF. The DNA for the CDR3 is TGCGCCAGCACAGAGATACCCGGGACAAGGACAGATACGCAGTATTTT.

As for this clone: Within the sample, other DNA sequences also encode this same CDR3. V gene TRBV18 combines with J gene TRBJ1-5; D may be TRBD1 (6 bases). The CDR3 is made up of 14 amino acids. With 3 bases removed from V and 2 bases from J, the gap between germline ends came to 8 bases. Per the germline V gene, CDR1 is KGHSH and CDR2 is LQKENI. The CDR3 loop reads CASSPRQGNQPQHF. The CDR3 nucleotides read TGTGCCAGCTCACCCCGACAGGGCAATCAGCCCCAGCATTTT.

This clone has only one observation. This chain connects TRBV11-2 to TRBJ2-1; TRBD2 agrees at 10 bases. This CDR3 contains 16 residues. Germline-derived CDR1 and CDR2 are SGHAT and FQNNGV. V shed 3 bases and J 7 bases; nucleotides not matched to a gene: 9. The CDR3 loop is CASSLTGASGRNEQFF. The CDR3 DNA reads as TGTGCCAGCAGCTTGACGGGGGCTAGCGGGAGAAATGAGCAGTTCTTC. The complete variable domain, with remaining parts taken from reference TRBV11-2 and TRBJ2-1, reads EAGVAQSPRYKIIEKRQSVAFWCNPISGHATLYWYQQILGQGPKLLIQFQNNGVVDDSQLPKDRFSAERLKGVDSTLKIQPAKLEDSAVYLCASSLTGASGRNEQFFGPGTRLTVL.